A single sample is the source of the 20 T cell receptor beta chains below, sequenced in a study of blood T cell repertoires in COVID-19. The protocol was immunoSEQ multiplex PCR, while the TCRdb copy is restricted to in-frame clones and leaves out a portion. The table has 150,000 to 200,000 clones, approximately 85% seen once. The sequencing input was peripheral blood. These receptors all come from a man between 60 and 75 years old with active or convalescent COVID-19.

This clone appeared a single time. The chain joins TRBV5-4 to TRBJ2-3, with 8 bases aligning to TRBD2. The CDR3 length is 16 residues. The junction had 7 bases not matched to a gene; V was cut back by 4 bases and J by 0 bases. Per the germline V gene, CDR1 is SGHNT and CDR2 is YYREEE (reference sequence). CDR3 nucleotides: TGTGCCAGCAGCATTGGACTAGCAGCTAGCACAGATACGCAGTATTTT. Its translation: CASSIGLAASTDTQYF.

This chain connects TRBV6-5 to TRBJ2-7; TRBD1 aligns across 10 bases. Germline values: CDR1 MNHEY, CDR2 SVGAGI. V was clipped by 5 bases and J by 4 bases; unmatched bases: 5. CDR3 length: 14 residues. CDR3 residues: CASSRPGQGYEQYF. CDR3 sequence (DNA): TGTGCCAGCAGTAGACCGGGACAGGGGTACGAGCAGTACTTC.

This clone was observed a single time. V is TRBV29-1 and J is TRBJ2-1; a weak D match, TRBD2 (6 bases). This CDR3 is 13 amino acids long. The ends were cut back, 7 bases at V and 5 bases at J, with 15 bases in the middle. Per the germline V gene, CDR1 is SQVTM and CDR2 is ANQGSEA. CDR3 sequence: CSALRDWNNEQFF. CDR3 coding DNA: TGCAGCGCCCTCCGGGACTGGAACAATGAGCAGTTCTTC.

The gene calls are TRBV5-4 and TRBJ2-1; possible D gene TRBD2, 6 bases. This CDR3 spans 17 amino acids. Germline CDR1 SGHNT, CDR2 YYREEE (reference sequence). V was cut by 4 bases and J by 0 bases, with 17 bases left in between. CDR3 amino acids: CASSPGGARPSYNEQFF. The CDR3 DNA follows: TGTGCCAGCAGCCCCGGCGGGGCCCGTCCCTCCTACAATGAGCAGTTCTTC.

The rearrangement uses TRBV7-6 and TRBJ2-5, with 7 positions matching TRBD2. CDR3 size: 16 residues. CDR1 and CDR2 from the germline V gene are SGHVS and FNYEAQ. V was pared by 0 bases and J by 4 bases, with 8 bases of the junction left unmatched. In nucleotides, the CDR3 is TGTGCCAGCAGCTTAGCGTTTAGACTAGCTGCAGAGACCCAGTACTTC. Amino acids: CASSLAFRLAAETQYF. Supplemented by reference TRBV7-6 and TRBJ2-5, the full variable domain reads GAGVSQSPRYKVTKRGQDVALRCDPISGHVSLYWYRQALGQGPEFLTYFNYEAQQDKSGLPNDRFSAERPEGSISTLTIQRTEQRDSAMYRCASSLAFRLAAETQYFGPGTRLLVL.

The chain joins TRBV10-2 to TRBJ2-7; 10 nucleotides agree with TRBD2. Unmatched junction bases numbered 5, after V lost 7 bases and J lost 2 bases. CDR3 size: 14 residues. The germline V gene has CDR1 WSHSY and CDR2 SAAADI. The CDR3 DNA follows: TGCGCCAGCATGCTAGCGGGGGAAACCTACGAGCAGTACTTC. This codes for CASMLAGETYEQYF.

The chain has TRBV5-1 and TRBJ1-3; D uncertain. The germline V and J ends were trimmed by 3 bases and 0 bases, with 13 bases remaining between them. The CDR3 consists of 16 residues. Germline lookup yields CDR1 SGHRS and CDR2 YFSETQ. Here the CDR3 reads CASSSLSGSSGNTIYF. CDR3 sequence (DNA): TGCGCCAGCAGCTCGCTCTCGGGGAGCTCTGGAAACACCATATATTTT.

The rearrangement links TRBV11-2 to TRBJ2-7, with 7 bases fitting TRBD1. Per the germline V gene, CDR1 is SGHAT and CDR2 is FQNNGV. This CDR3 region has 14 residues. J lost 2 bases, V lost 1 base, and 2 bases had no gene match. The CDR3, as DNA: TGTGCCAGCAGCTTAGTCACAGGGGCCTACGAGCAGTACTTC. Translated: CASSLVTGAYEQYF.

The J gene is TRBJ1-5, the V gene TRBV24-1; possibly TRBD1 for D (5 bases). With 6 bases removed from V and 16 bases from J, the gap between germline ends came to 18 bases. Germline CDR1 KGHDR, CDR2 SFDVKD. The CDR3 extends over 12 amino acids. CDR3 protein: CATSQPSAGLHF. The CDR3 DNA reads as TGTGCCACCAGTCAACCCTCCGCAGGGCTACATTTT.

This clone was seen a few times. The V call is TRBV28, the J call TRBJ1-1, with D possibly matching TRBD1 (6 bases). The CDR3 contains 14 residues. CDR1 is MDHEN and CDR2 is SYDVKM in the germline V gene. The V end was cut by 4 bases, the J end by 0 bases, with 9 bases between. The CDR3 loop reads CASSSGTMNTEAFF. CDR3 DNA sequence: TGTGCCAGCAGTTCCGGGACAATGAACACTGAAGCTTTCTTT.

This clone was detected a few times. This chain uses TRBV3-1 (or the pseudogene TRBV3-2) with TRBJ2-2; D ambiguous. This CDR3 region has 14 residues. Germline CDR1 and CDR2: LGHDT and YNNKEL (reference sequence). V was shortened by 4 bases and J by 5 bases, with 11 bases between the two germline ends. DNA of the CDR3: TGTGCCAGCAGCCCCTTTGGCACAACCGGGGAGCTGTTTTTT. This gives the protein CASSPFGTTGELFF.

This clone was counted a few times. CDR3 sequence (DNA): TGCGCCAGCAGCTTGGACAGGGGCAGTCGTGATACGCAGTATTTT. It specifies CASSLDRGSRDTQYF. The chain combines TRBV5-1 with TRBJ2-3, with 7 bases lining up with TRBD1. Losses at the gene ends were 0 bases for V and 6 bases for J; bases not matched to a gene: 7. The germline V gene has CDR1 SGHRS and CDR2 YFSETQ. There are 15 residues in the CDR3.

The chain has TRBV5-1 and TRBJ2-5; TRBD2 matches at 11 bases. In germline, CDR1 is SGHRS, CDR2 YFSETQ. The junction had 3 bases not matched to a gene; V was cut back by 3 bases and J by 5 bases. The CDR3 sequence is 14 residues long. The CDR3 DNA follows: TGCGCCAGCAGCTCGACTAGCGGGGCTGAGACCCAGTACTTC. The encoded protein is CASSSTSGAETQYF.

The chain employs TRBV6-5 and TRBJ1-2, with D possibly TRBD1 on 5 matching bases. Germline loops: CDR1 MNHEY, CDR2 SVGAGI. This CDR3 has 15 amino acids. V lost 7 bases and J 2 bases, leaving 17 bases between the germline ends. Written as DNA, the CDR3 is TGTGCCAGCACCACCGCGGGGGGGAACAACTATGGCTACACCTTC. Protein product: CASTTAGGNNYGYTF.

This clone was detected once. J is TRBJ2-1 and V is TRBV7-9, with TRBD1 matching 7 bases. The trim removed 1 base at V and 9 bases at J, leaving 6 bases unmatched. In germline, CDR1 is SEHNR, CDR2 FQNEAQ (reference sequence). The CDR3 is 14 residues long. Here the CDR3 reads CASSLETGTSEQFF. CDR3 nucleotide sequence: TGTGCCAGCAGCTTAGAGACAGGGACCAGTGAGCAGTTCTTC.

The chain is built from TRBV2 and TRBJ1-5; tentatively, D is TRBD1 (5 bases). V was cut by 8 bases and J by 2 bases, with 13 bases left in between. Germline V CDR1 and CDR2: SNHLY, FYNNEI. The CDR3 consists of 14 residues. This CDR3 reads CASWQGLGNQPQHF. The CDR3 DNA is TGTGCCAGCTGGCAGGGACTGGGCAATCAGCCCCAGCATTTT.

This clone occurred once. The chain couples TRBV7-9 to TRBJ2-5; TRBD1 might be the D (6 bases). V shed 2 bases and J shed 3 bases, with 19 bases lying between them. CDR1 and CDR2 from the germline V gene are SEHNR and FQNEAQ (reference sequence). This CDR3 has 17 residues. The CDR3 DNA reads as TGTGCCAGCAGCTTATGGGAAAGGACAGCCAGAAAAGAGACCCAGTACTTC. Translating gives CASSLWERTARKETQYF.

The rearrangement uses TRBV18 and TRBJ1-2; no clear D. Germline V lookup: CDR1 KGHSH, CDR2 LQKENI. This CDR3 spans 15 amino acids. Trimming removed 2 bases from V and 6 bases from J, with 16 bases in between. The CDR3 protein is CASSPGLKVDDGYTF. In DNA form, the CDR3 reads TGTGCCAGCTCACCAGGACTCAAGGTGGATGATGGCTACACCTTC.

J is TRBJ2-1 and V is TRBV5-1, with 10 bases fitting TRBD1. Germline assignment: CDR1 SGHRS and CDR2 YFSETQ. This CDR3 region has 14 residues. The J segment lost 6 bases and the V segment lost 2 bases, leaving 2 bases of the junction unmatched. CDR3 in amino acids: CASSFGTGVNEQFF. The CDR3 region has the DNA TGCGCCAGCAGCTTTGGGACAGGGGTCAATGAGCAGTTCTTC.

There are a few counts of this clone. The chain joins TRBV24-1 to TRBJ1-2; TRBD1 matches at 10 bases. The junction had 6 bases not matched to a gene; V was cut back by 3 bases and J by 3 bases. From germline, CDR1 is KGHDR and CDR2 SFDVKD. The CDR3 is made up of 16 amino acids. The CDR3 DNA is TGTGCCACCAGTGATCCTGGTGGGACAGGGGACTATGGCTACACCTTC. Its protein is CATSDPGGTGDYGYTF.